These 29 T cell receptor beta chains were all obtained from the same sample, sequenced in a study of technical replicates of blood from a few donors. Method: immunoSEQ multiplex PCR; TCRdb's copy keeps in-frame clones and lacks some. The profile covers 14,000 or so clones, with 84% appearing a single time and about 10% taken by the ten largest. Sequencing was performed on PBMCs. These TCRs come from a human donor in good health.

This chain connects TRBV28 to TRBJ2-3, with TRBD1 matching 7 bases. CDR1 and CDR2 from the germline V gene are MDHEN and SYDVKM. V lost 8 bases, J lost 1 base, and 3 bases stayed unmatched. The CDR3 loop spans 13 amino acids. CDR3 nucleotide sequence: TGTGCCAGCGAAGGGACAGGCACAGATACGCAGTATTTT. It specifies CASEGTGTDTQYF.

This clone was counted once. This chain connects TRBV2 to TRBJ1-1; TRBD1 aligns across 8 bases. CDR3 size: 14 residues. V dropped 7 bases and J dropped 3; count of bases not matched to a gene: 7. The germline gives CDR1 SNHLY, CDR2 FYNNEI. The CDR3 DNA sequence: TGTGCCAGCATAGTTGGACAGGGTGACACTGAAGCTTTCTTT. It encodes CASIVGQGDTEAFF.

This clone was seen a single time. The chain combines TRBV5-1 with TRBJ1-4; tentatively, D is TRBD1 (5 bases). Germline values: CDR1 SGHRS, CDR2 YFSETQ. V lost 4 bases and J 2 bases, leaving 12 bases between the germline ends. CDR3 length: 15 residues. The CDR3 sequence is CASSTSGGTNEKLFF. The CDR3 bases are TGCGCCAGCAGCACCTCCGGGGGGACTAATGAAAAACTGTTTTTT.

This clone was seen a single time. The rearrangement joins TRBV19 to TRBJ1-1; 9 bases map to TRBD1. Germline CDR1 and CDR2: LNHDA and SQIVND (reference sequence). This CDR3 contains 12 residues. J was trimmed by 11 bases and V by 7 bases; bases with no gene match: 8. The CDR3 here is CASTDRGVRAFF. The CDR3 region has the DNA TGTGCCAGTACCGACAGGGGGGTTCGGGCTTTCTTT.

The gene calls are TRBV5-1 and TRBJ2-5, with a tentative D call TRBD1 (5 bases). The CDR3 spans 15 residues. In germline, CDR1 is SGHRS, CDR2 YFSETQ. V was clipped by 2 bases and J by 1 base, with 12 bases between them. The DNA for the CDR3 is TGCGCCAGCAGCTTTCTTAGCCAGGGCCAAGAGACCCAGTACTTC. Translated, it gives CASSFLSQGQETQYF.

This chain joins TRBV5-1 and TRBJ2-7; D perhaps matches TRBD1 (7 bases). Trimming removed 4 bases at V and 2 bases at J, with 13 bases between. The CDR3 length is 14 residues. Germline V lookup: CDR1 SGHRS, CDR2 YFSETQ. The CDR3 coding sequence is TGCGCCAGCAGCCTGGCGGGACAGACCTACGAGCAGTACTTC. It encodes CASSLAGQTYEQYF.

The chain joins TRBV5-1 to TRBJ2-1; tentative D call: TRBD2 (5 bases). The CDR3 loop spans 17 amino acids. Trimming stripped 1 base from V and 0 bases from J, with 14 bases between. Per the germline V gene, CDR1 is SGHRS and CDR2 is YFSETQ. CDR3 residues: CASSLPGVGSSYNEQFF. In nucleotides, the CDR3 is TGCGCCAGCAGCTTGCCCGGGGTAGGGAGCTCCTACAATGAGCAGTTCTTC.

The rearrangement uses TRBV19 and TRBJ2-1; maybe TRBD2 (6 bases). Germline lookup yields CDR1 LNHDA and CDR2 SQIVND (reference sequence). Trimming removed 1 base from V and 5 bases from J, with 12 bases in between. This CDR3 is 15 amino acids long. The CDR3 DNA sequence: TGTGCCAGTAGTATAGGCGGGGACCACCACAATGAGCAGTTCTTC. Translation gives CASSIGGDHHNEQFF.

The chain uses TRBV18 and TRBJ2-2; 11 positions match TRBD2. The CDR3 spans 16 residues. Germline CDR1 reads KGHSH; CDR2 reads LQKENI. The ends lost 3 bases at V and 5 bases at J; junction bases unmatched: 5. The CDR3 reads CASSPSLAGETGELFF. The CDR3, as DNA: TGTGCCAGCTCACCTTCACTAGCGGGAGAGACCGGGGAGCTGTTTTTT.

The chain combines TRBV6-6 with TRBJ2-3; D is possibly TRBD2 (5 bases). There are 13 residues in the CDR3. Germline CDR1 reads MNHNY; CDR2 reads SVGAGI (reference sequence). V lost 7 bases to trimming and J lost 5 bases, with 13 bases between them. The CDR3 bases are TGTGCCAGCACGAGTATTGGAGGAGATACGCAGTATTTT. Protein sequence: CASTSIGGDTQYF.

The rearrangement uses TRBV9 and TRBJ2-1; 8 positions agree with TRBD1. Trimming took 2 bases from V and 7 from J; bases not matched to a gene: 14. The CDR3 loop spans 17 amino acids. Looked up from germline, CDR1 is SGDLS and CDR2 is YYNGEE. CDR3 region: CASSVRQGPASGNEQFF. The DNA for the CDR3 is TGTGCCAGCAGCGTCAGACAGGGGCCGGCCTCGGGGAATGAGCAGTTCTTC. The full variable domain, with the rest looked up from reference TRBV9 and TRBJ2-1, is DSGVTQTPKHLITATGQRVTLRCSPRSGDLSVYWYQQSLDQGLQFLIQYYNGEERAKGNILERFSAQQFPDLHSELNLSSLELGDSALYFCASSVRQGPASGNEQFFGPGTRLTVL.

The table lists this clone with a count of one. V is TRBV7-3 and J is TRBJ2-3, with D perhaps matching TRBD1 (6 bases). Trimming took 5 bases from V and 6 from J, leaving 15 bases between them. This CDR3 region has 14 residues. Germline CDR1 and CDR2: SGHTA and FQGTGA. CDR3 bases: TGTGCCAGCAGCCGGGGAAGGGGGAGCGATACGCAGTATTTT. It translates to CASSRGRGSDTQYF.

J is TRBJ2-7 and V is TRBV6-1; 11 nucleotides agree with TRBD2. The junction had 0 bases not matched to a gene; V was cut back by 1 base and J by 1 base. CDR3 size: 15 residues. CDR1 MNHNS and CDR2 SASEGT come from the germline V gene. In DNA, the CDR3 is TGTGCCAGCAGTGAAGGACTAGCGGGATCCTACGAGCAGTACTTC. Encoded protein: CASSEGLAGSYEQYF.

V usage is TRBV19 and J usage is TRBJ2-2, with D uncertain. This CDR3 is built from 15 residues. Germline V gives CDR1 LNHDA, CDR2 SQIVND (reference sequence). V lost 10 bases and J lost 1, with 16 bases in between. CDR3 region: CATSRLQQNTGELFF. The DNA for the CDR3 is TGTGCCACTTCGAGGCTGCAACAGAACACCGGGGAGCTGTTTTTT.

V is TRBV4-1 and J is TRBJ2-7; 12 bases align to TRBD1. V lost 2 bases, J lost 3 bases, and 8 bases stayed unmatched. The CDR3 contains 17 residues. Per germline, CDR1 MGHRA and CDR2 YSYEKL. CDR3 bases: TGCGCCAGCAGCCAAAGTCCGGGACAGGGGGCCCTCTACGAGCAGTACTTC. Its translation is CASSQSPGQGALYEQYF.

The chain uses TRBV29-1 and TRBJ2-1, with 7 nucleotides matching TRBD2. Looked up from germline, CDR1 is SQVTM and CDR2 is ANQGSEA. Trimming cost V 7 bases and J 1 base; bases outside gene matches: 10. The CDR3 has 15 residues. In DNA form, the CDR3 reads TGCAGCGGGAAGCTAGCGGAGGGATCCTACAATGAGCAGTTCTTC. Protein sequence: CSGKLAEGSYNEQFF.

This chain joins TRBV28 and TRBJ2-2; 9 nucleotides line up with TRBD2. The CDR3 spans 15 residues. V dropped 8 bases and J dropped 0; count of bases not matched to a gene: 4. Germline assignment: CDR1 MDHEN and CDR2 SYDVKM. The CDR3 loop reads CASQRGDTNTGELFF. As DNA, the CDR3 is TGTGCCAGCCAGCGGGGGGATACGAACACCGGGGAGCTGTTTTTT.

The chain is built from TRBV6-5 and TRBJ2-3, with a weak D call TRBD2 (6 bases). V gave up 8 bases and J gave up 2 bases, with 14 bases separating them. CDR3 length equals 14 residues. From germline, CDR1 is MNHEY and CDR2 SVGAGI. CDR3 residues: CASSPGLHTDTQYF. The CDR3 bases are TGTGCCAGCTCCCCGGGACTCCACACAGATACGCAGTATTTT.

V gene TRBV7-9 combines with J gene TRBJ1-2, with D perhaps TRBD1 (6 bases). V was clipped by 7 bases and J by 5 bases, with 20 bases between them. Germline V lookup: CDR1 SEHNR, CDR2 FQNEAQ (reference sequence). The CDR3 runs to 15 residues. In nucleotides, the CDR3 is TGTGCCAGCACCCTCGAGGGGACACCGAGGTATGGCTACACCTTC. As protein: CASTLEGTPRYGYTF.

This sequence joins TRBV7-7 and TRBJ1-4; no clear D gene. Germline V gene sequence: CDR1 SSHAT, CDR2 FNYEAQ (reference sequence). Trimming removed 6 bases from V and 7 bases from J, with 12 bases in between. The CDR3 covers 13 residues. The CDR3 here is CASSSQSGEKLFF. As DNA, the CDR3 is TGTGCCAGCAGTTCTCAGTCGGGTGAAAAACTGTTTTTT. The whole variable domain, filled in from reference TRBV7-7 and TRBJ1-4, reads GAGVSQSPRYKVTKRGQDVTLRCDPISSHATLYWYQQALGQGPEFLTYFNYEAQPDKSGLPSDRFSAERPEGSISTLTIQRTEQRDSAMYRCASSSQSGEKLFFGSGTQLSVL.

The chain has TRBV19 and TRBJ2-2, with D maybe TRBD1 (5 bases). The germline V gene has CDR1 LNHDA and CDR2 SQIVND (reference sequence). The CDR3 runs 15 residues. Trimming cost V 6 bases and J 0 bases, with 11 bases left between them. DNA of the CDR3: TGTGCCAGTAGAGAGAGACAGACGAACACCGGGGAGCTGTTTTTT. Its translation is CASRERQTNTGELFF. Looking up the rest from reference TRBV19 and TRBJ2-2 gives the full variable domain: DGGITQSPKYLFRKEGQNVTLSCEQNLNHDAMYWYRQDPGQGLRLIYYSQIVNDFQKGDIAEGYSVSREKKESFPLTVTSAQKNPTAFYLCASRERQTNTGELFFGEGSRLTVL.

The V call is TRBV29-1, the J call TRBJ2-7, with D unresolved. This CDR3 contains 14 residues. Germline loops: CDR1 SQVTM, CDR2 ANQGSEA. Trimming left V 4 bases short and J 0 bases short, with 13 bases between. The CDR3 sequence is CSVVEQLNSYEQYF. For the CDR3, the DNA is TGCAGCGTTGTCGAACAGTTGAACTCCTACGAGCAGTACTTC.

The genes are TRBV6-5 and TRBJ2-1; TRBD2 agrees at 10 bases. Germline CDR1 MNHEY, CDR2 SVGAGI. The V and J ends lost 5 bases and 5 bases, in that order; junction bases with no gene match: 6. CDR3 size: 15 residues. CDR3: CASSPSGSGDNEQFF. The CDR3 nucleotides read TGTGCCAGCAGTCCTAGCGGGAGTGGGGACAATGAGCAGTTCTTC.

The gene calls are TRBV6-5 and TRBJ2-5; TRBD1 agrees at 9 bases. This CDR3 spans 14 amino acids. Germline CDR1 is MNHEY and CDR2 is SVGAGI. Germline trimming cut 5 bases from V and 5 bases from J; bases unmatched to any gene: 6. The CDR3 nucleotides are TGTGCCAGCAGTACACAGGGGGCCTTTGAGACCCAGTACTTC. Its translation is CASSTQGAFETQYF.

The chain recombines TRBV6-5 with TRBJ1-2, with D uncertain. The ends were cut back, 4 bases at V and 5 bases at J, with 17 bases in the middle. Germline CDR1 reads MNHEY; CDR2 reads SVGAGI. This CDR3 spans 15 amino acids. The chain's CDR3 is CASSFRAGRGYGYTF. CDR3 bases: TGTGCCAGCAGTTTCCGGGCCGGGAGAGGGTATGGCTACACCTTC.

Only one count was recorded for this clone. The gene calls are TRBV7-2 and TRBJ2-1; no clear D gene. The germline V gene encodes CDR1 SGHTA and CDR2 FQGNSA. V was pared by 2 bases and J by 8 bases, with 16 bases between. This CDR3 has 15 amino acids. DNA for the CDR3: TGTGCCAGCAGCTTAAAGTTAATAGGCGGCGATGAGCAGTTCTTC. This codes for CASSLKLIGGDEQFF.

In regard to this clone: The DNA is left out, because the CDR3 cannot be placed on it with certainty; the CDR3 is given as TCRdb lists it. V is TRBV7-8 and J is TRBJ2-1; the listed D gene, TRBD2, was not tested against the DNA. CDR1 is SGHVS, CDR2 FQNEAQ, per germline. The CDR3 sequence runs 16 residues, both termini included. CDR3 protein: CASSFGVGPGEGEQFF.

The rearrangement uses TRBV9 and TRBJ2-2; a weak D match, TRBD2 (5 bases). Germline-derived CDR1 and CDR2 are SGDLS and YYNGEE. V was pared by 3 bases and J by 2 bases, with 17 bases between. The CDR3 runs to 17 residues. For the CDR3, the DNA is TGTGCCAGCAGCGCACCCCGGGGATCAGTTAACACCGGGGAGCTGTTTTTT. Encoded protein: CASSAPRGSVNTGELFF.

The chain employs TRBV27 and TRBJ1-2; D is uncertain. The V gene's germline CDR1 is MNHEY and CDR2 SMNVEV (reference sequence). V gave up 6 bases and J gave up 4 bases, with 15 bases separating them. This CDR3 has 14 amino acids. CDR3 loop: CASSQGGVSYGYTF. As DNA, the CDR3 is TGTGCCAGCAGCCAAGGCGGGGTGAGCTATGGCTACACCTTC.